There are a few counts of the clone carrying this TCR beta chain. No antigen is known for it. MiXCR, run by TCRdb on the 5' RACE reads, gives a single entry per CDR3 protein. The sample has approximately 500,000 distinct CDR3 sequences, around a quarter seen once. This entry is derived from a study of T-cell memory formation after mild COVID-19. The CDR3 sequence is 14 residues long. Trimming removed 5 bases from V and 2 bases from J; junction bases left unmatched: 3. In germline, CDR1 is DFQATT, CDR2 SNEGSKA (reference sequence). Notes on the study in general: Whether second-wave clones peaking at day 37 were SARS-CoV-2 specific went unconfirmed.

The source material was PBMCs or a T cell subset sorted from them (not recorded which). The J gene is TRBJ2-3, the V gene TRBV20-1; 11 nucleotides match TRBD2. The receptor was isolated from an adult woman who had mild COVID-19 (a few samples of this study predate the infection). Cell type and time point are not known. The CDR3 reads CSALLAGDTDTQYF. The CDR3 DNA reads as TGCAGTGCTTTACTAGCGGGGGACACAGATACGCAGTATTTT.